This TCR beta chain derives from a study of tumor and adjacent non-tumor tissue in lung cancer (dated by TCRdb to 2017 to 2018). For context, the study as a whole: Of the cohort, around eleven patients had adenocarcinoma, 2 had squamous cell carcinoma and 1 had small cell lung cancer. Sequencing produced about 130,000,000 productive TCRbeta reads in total, an average of approximately 4 million reads per sample. TCRbeta CDR3 sequencing was performed on fewer than 35 paired specimens, with one tumor sample and one normal lung sample collected per patient. Using bulk TCRbeta repertoires from some 16 lung cancer patients, the study set lung tumor tissue side by side with matched distant non-tumor lung tissue. Among the approximately 15 patients, ages ranged from about 30 to 80 years, some ten were men and 5 were women, and disease was TNM stage I to III. Results and caveats for the whole study, not just this receptor: TCR diversity was significantly higher in younger patients, and higher tumor TCR diversity was associated with shorter overall and disease-free survival. Peripheral blood was not sequenced, so blood TCRbeta repertoires were not examined in the lung cancer patients of the study. Neither the sequencing platform nor unique molecular identifiers are mentioned in the methods. TCR diversity (inverse Simpson) was significantly higher in tumor than in normal lung tissue (around 450 vs 160, P = 0.0075, Mann-Whitney U test). The top 100 clones accounted for a significantly larger cumulative portion of the repertoire in normal lung than in tumor tissue. Only approximately 14 patients were included in the cohort, and the need for larger samples and more detailed clinical data was noted by the authors.

CDR1 and CDR2, per the germline V gene, are LGHNA and YSLEER. V was cut back by 1 base and J by 2 bases, leaving a gap of 13 bases between them. The CDR3, cysteine through phenylalanine, is 16 amino acids long. Of the read, only the CDR3 DNA is kept; its 48 bases are in frame from base 1. In the case of this clonotype: Which antigen it targets is not known. A read error may explain this, as a much larger clone is one base away.

Libraries were constructed by multiplex PCR. The instrument was an Illumina HiSeq 2500. TCRbeta libraries were constructed through three rounds of nested PCR with primers (Table S4) according to protocols adapted from ARM-PCR. Before sequencing, PCR products of 200-500 bp were excised from the gel and purified with the QIAquick gel extraction kit. As for how the authors treated the data: Trimmomatic was used to clean the reads, FLASH was used to merge the reads into complete CDR3 sequences, and MiTCR was used to assign the reads to V(D)J germline segments. Clonal diversity was calculated as the inverse Simpson's index using VDJtools. Productive reads were defined as in-frame sequences without a premature stop codon. The raw public data were reprocessed by TCRdb itself: fastp quality trimming at Q25, MiXCR clonotype calling, in-frame beta chains only. Rows are combined by CDR3 protein, so each entry shows the most common genes and DNA. The V and J calls, along with clone size, are taken from TCRdb and not from the paper's own processing. This sample is represented by 110,000 or so distinct CDR3 sequences; roughly 73% of them were singletons. The ten largest clones represent 30% to 45% of the sample.

RNA was extracted from bulk unsorted tissue and checked for quality with a NanoDrop ND-1000 and an Agilent 2100. Donors were newly diagnosed lung cancer patients admitted for thoracic surgery in China between August and November 2014, without prior chemotherapy. The study excluded patients who had received radiotherapy or chemotherapy before or who had another cancer at the same time. Surgical tissue pieces of about 1-2.2 cm3 were preserved in RNAlater solution and stored at -80 °C until use. The receptor was isolated from a woman aged 55 to 70 with non-small cell lung cancer. Recombination connected TRBV4-3 to TRBJ2-3; TRBD2 is possibly the D segment (5 matching bases). Sequenced sample: lung tumor tissue. The nucleotide sequence is TGCGCCAGCAGCCAAGGTGAGGGTTATGCCACAGATACGCAGTATTTT. Translated, this is CASSQGEGYATDTQYF.